This entry lists 13 T cell receptor beta chains sequenced from one sample in a study of monozygotic twins with inflammatory bowel disease. TCRdb re-called the 5' RACE reads, yielding one record per CDR3 amino acid sequence without DNA. This sample's clone table lists over 200,000 distinct CDR3 sequences. Sequenced: blood. The source of these receptors is a human donor with ulcerative colitis or Crohn's disease, or a healthy co-twin of an affected twin (not recorded which).

The gene calls are TRBV2 and TRBJ1-5; checking the TCRdb D call of TRBD1 is not possible without DNA. The CDR3 spans 18 residues. CDR1 SNHLY and CDR2 FYNNEI come from the germline V gene. The CDR3 loop reads CASSSGQATLYSNQPQHF.

The chain uses TRBV7-2 and TRBJ2-3. CDR1 SGHTA and CDR2 FQGNSA come from the germline V gene. The CDR3 length is 11 residues. CDR3 residues: CASSRWDTQYF.

The chain recombines TRBV9 with TRBJ1-2; the D gene TCRdb calls, TRBD1, cannot be checked with no DNA. The CDR3 is 19 amino acids. Germline V CDR1 and CDR2: SGDLS, YYNGEE. The CDR3: CASSELPGQGSGVTYGYTF.

This chain connects TRBV7-9 to TRBJ2-7. From germline, CDR1 is SEHNR and CDR2 FQNEAQ (reference sequence). CDR3 length: 13 amino acids. This chain's CDR3 is CASNSVGIGEQYF.

The chain links TRBV5-1 to TRBJ2-5. The CDR3 length is 14 residues. Germline V gives CDR1 SGHRS, CDR2 YFSETQ. The CDR3 spells CASSFEATQETQYF.

The V and J genes are TRBV24-1 and TRBJ2-6. Per germline, CDR1 KGHDR and CDR2 SFDVKD. CDR3 length: 16 amino acids. The CDR3 protein is CATSGPTFSGANVLTF.

The chain has TRBV27 and TRBJ2-1. This CDR3 region has 15 residues. The germline V gene encodes CDR1 MNHEY and CDR2 SMNVEV (reference sequence). This chain's CDR3 is CASSLVGGPYNEQFF.

The rearrangement joins TRBV3-1 to TRBJ1-6; the TCRdb D gene call, TRBD1, has no DNA to confirm it. The CDR3 sequence is 14 residues long. The germline V gene has CDR1 LGHDT and CDR2 YNNKEL (reference sequence). The CDR3 here is CASSHGPLGLPLHF. The whole variable domain, filled in from reference TRBV3-1 and TRBJ1-6, reads DTAVSQTPKYLVTQMGNDKSIKCEQNLGHDTMYWYKQDSKKFLKIMFSYNNKELIINETVPNRFSPKSPDKAHLNLHINSLELGDSAVYFCASSHGPLGLPLHFGNGTRLTVT.

J is TRBJ1-1 and V is TRBV7-6; the D call of TRBD1 rests on TCRdb alone, since no DNA is present to check it. The CDR3 is 14 amino acids. Germline CDR1 SGHVS, CDR2 FNYEAQ. CDR3 in amino acids: CASSPDSWATEAFF.

This sequence joins TRBV5-1 and TRBJ2-1; TCRdb's D call of TRBD1 is untestable without DNA. Germline V gene data show CDR1 as SGHRS and CDR2 as YFSETQ. The length of the CDR3 is 15 residues. This chain's CDR3 is CASSLGTALHNEQFF.

The gene calls are TRBV7-9 and TRBJ1-2; TCRdb gives TRBD1 as the D gene, but with no DNA this cannot be confirmed. The CDR3 contains 15 residues. The germline CDR1 and CDR2 sequences are SEHNR and FQNEAQ (reference sequence). CDR3 protein: CASSRGTGAGYGYTF.

This chain uses TRBV7-9 with TRBJ2-3. The CDR3 has 12 residues. Germline lookup yields CDR1 SEHNR and CDR2 FQNEAQ (reference sequence). The CDR3: CASSGGRDTQYF.

The J gene is TRBJ2-2, the V gene TRBV7-9; TCRdb indicates TRBD1, and absent DNA this call remains unverified. The V gene's germline CDR1 is SEHNR and CDR2 FQNEAQ (reference sequence). CDR3 length: 17 residues. The CDR3 is CASSPPTPGWNTGELFF.